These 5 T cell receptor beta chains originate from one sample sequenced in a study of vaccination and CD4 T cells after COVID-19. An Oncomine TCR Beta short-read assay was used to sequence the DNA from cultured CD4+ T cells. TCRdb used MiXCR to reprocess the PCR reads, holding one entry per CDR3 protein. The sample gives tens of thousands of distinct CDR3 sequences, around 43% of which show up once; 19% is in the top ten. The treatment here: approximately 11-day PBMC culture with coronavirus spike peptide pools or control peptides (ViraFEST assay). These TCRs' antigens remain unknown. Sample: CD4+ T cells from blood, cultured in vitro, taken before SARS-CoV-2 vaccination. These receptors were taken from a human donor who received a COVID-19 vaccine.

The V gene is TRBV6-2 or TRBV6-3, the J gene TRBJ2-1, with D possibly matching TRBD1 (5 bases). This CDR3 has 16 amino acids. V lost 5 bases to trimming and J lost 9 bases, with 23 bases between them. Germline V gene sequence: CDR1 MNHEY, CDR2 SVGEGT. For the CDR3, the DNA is TGTGCCAGCAGTCGCAATATTGGCCAGGGTGTCTCTGAGCAGTTCTTC. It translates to CASSRNIGQGVSEQFF.

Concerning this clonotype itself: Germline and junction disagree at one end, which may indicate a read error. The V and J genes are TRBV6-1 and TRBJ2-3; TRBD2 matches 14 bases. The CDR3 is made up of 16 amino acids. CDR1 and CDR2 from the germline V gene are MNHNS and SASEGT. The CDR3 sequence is CASTGTSGGGTDTRYF. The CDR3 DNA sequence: TGTGCCAGCACCGGGACTAGCGGGGGCGGCACAGATACGCGGTATTTT.

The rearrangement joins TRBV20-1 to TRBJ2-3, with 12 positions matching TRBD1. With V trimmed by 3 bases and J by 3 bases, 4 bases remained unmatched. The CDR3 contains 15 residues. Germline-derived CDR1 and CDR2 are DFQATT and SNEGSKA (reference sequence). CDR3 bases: TGCAGTGCTAGGGGACAGGGGGCGGGGACAGATACGCAGTATTTT. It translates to CSARGQGAGTDTQYF.

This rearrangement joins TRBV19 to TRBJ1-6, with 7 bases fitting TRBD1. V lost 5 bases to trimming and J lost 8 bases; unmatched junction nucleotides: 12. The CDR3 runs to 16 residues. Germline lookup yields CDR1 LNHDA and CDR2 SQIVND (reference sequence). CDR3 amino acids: CASSEGGTASYSPLHF. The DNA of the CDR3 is TGTGCCAGTAGTGAGGGGGGGACAGCGTCGTATTCACCCCTCCACTTT.

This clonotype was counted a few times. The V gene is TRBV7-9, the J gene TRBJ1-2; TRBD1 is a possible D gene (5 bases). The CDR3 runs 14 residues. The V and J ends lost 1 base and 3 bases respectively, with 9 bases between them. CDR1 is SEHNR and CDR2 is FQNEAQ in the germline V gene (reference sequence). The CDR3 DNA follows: TGTGCCAGCAGCTTAGGAGGGACCCACTATGGCTACACCTTC. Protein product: CASSLGGTHYGYTF. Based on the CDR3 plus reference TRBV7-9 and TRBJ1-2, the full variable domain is DTGVSQNPRHKITKRGQNVTFRCDPISEHNRLYWYRQTLGQGPEFLTYFQNEAQLEKSRLLSDRFSAERPKGSFSTLEIQRTEQGDSAMYLCASSLGGTHYGYTFGSGTRLTVV.